This entry lists 29 T cell receptor beta chains sequenced from one sample in a study of vaccination effects on CD4 cells after COVID-19. No antigen is known for these receptors. An approximately ten-day culture period preceded the isolation of CD4+ T cells. Participants received two doses of either the BNT162b2 or mRNA-1273 vaccine. Clones were read by immunoSEQ multiplex PCR, and TCRdb kept only the in-frame ones, dropping some. Of around 50,000 clones listed, just over 70% are singletons. The source material was CD4+ T cells from PBMCs cultured without peptide, sampled after COVID-19 vaccination. Source of these receptors: a human donor who received a COVID-19 vaccine.

The sample holds a few counts of this clone. The V gene is TRBV6-4, the J gene TRBJ2-1, with D possibly being TRBD2 (6 bases). Germline assignment: CDR1 MRHNA and CDR2 SNTAGT. The CDR3 totals 16 residues. The V and J ends lost 2 bases and 3 bases respectively, with 14 bases between them. The CDR3 nucleotides read TGTGCCAGCAGTGACACTTCGGGGGTAGGCTACAATGAGCAGTTCTTC. Its translation: CASSDTSGVGYNEQFF.

V usage is TRBV10-3 and J usage is TRBJ2-6, with a weak D call TRBD1 (6 bases). Germline V gene data show CDR1 as ENHRY and CDR2 as SYGVKD. Trimming took off 6 bases at V and 0 bases at J, with 12 bases between the two ends. This CDR3 is 16 amino acids long. The CDR3, as DNA: TGTGCCATCAGCAGGGACACTTACTCTGGGGCCAACGTCCTGACTTTC. Its translation: CAISRDTYSGANVLTF.

This chain links TRBV18 with TRBJ1-1; 7 bases are a match to TRBD1. The CDR3 is made up of 12 amino acids. Germline loops: CDR1 KGHSH, CDR2 LQKENI. J lost 4 bases, V lost 6 bases, and 2 bases had no gene match. The CDR3 DNA sequence: TGTGCCAGCTCCCAGGGGGGCACTGAAGCTTTCTTT. It translates to CASSQGGTEAFF.

This sequence joins TRBV5-1 and TRBJ2-2, with D perhaps given as TRBD1 or TRBD2 (5 bases each). The V end was cut by 4 bases, the J end by 8 bases, with 24 bases between. This CDR3 is 17 amino acids long. Germline CDR1 reads SGHRS; CDR2 reads YFSETQ. The DNA for the CDR3 is TGCGCCAGCAGCGACGGTGGGGGAGCCCAAAGGTTTGGGGAGCTGTTTTTT. Encoded protein: CASSDGGGAQRFGELFF.

This chain links TRBV13 with TRBJ1-1; TRBD1 is a possible D gene (6 bases). V was clipped by 8 bases and J by 0 bases, with 7 bases between them. Looked up from germline, CDR1 is PRHDT and CDR2 is FYEKMQ (reference sequence). CDR3 size: 12 residues. The CDR3 DNA reads TGTGCCAGCGGGACATTGAACACTGAAGCTTTCTTT. Its protein product is CASGTLNTEAFF.

The V gene is TRBV5-1, the J gene TRBJ1-2; D uncertain. CDR3 size: 12 residues. CDR1 SGHRS and CDR2 YFSETQ come from the germline V gene. The V end was cut by 3 bases, the J end by 8 bases, with 11 bases between. The CDR3 region is CASSYDSGGYTF. The DNA of the CDR3 is TGCGCCAGCAGCTATGACTCCGGGGGCTACACCTTC.

The V and J genes are TRBV4-2 and TRBJ1-2, with D possibly being TRBD1 (5 bases). The V and J ends lost 2 bases and 6 bases respectively, with 19 bases between them. The CDR3 covers 16 residues. Germline CDR1 and CDR2: LGHNA and YNFKEQ. CDR3 coding DNA: TGTGCCAGCAGCCAACTACCGCAGGGTATCGGGAATGGCTACACCTTC. This codes for CASSQLPQGIGNGYTF.

The chain employs TRBV25-1 and TRBJ2-3; 7 bases fit TRBD1. Losses at the gene ends were 11 bases for V and 3 bases for J; bases not matched to a gene: 14. There are 15 residues in the CDR3. Germline V gene data show CDR1 as MGHDK and CDR2 as SYGVNS. The CDR3 nucleotides read TGTGCCGCTCAGAGAAGTCCAGGGGGTACAGATACGCAGTATTTT. Translated, it gives CAAQRSPGGTDTQYF.

V gene TRBV18 combines with J gene TRBJ2-3; D tentatively reads TRBD1 or TRBD2 (5 bases each). The CDR3 spans 13 residues. CDR1 and CDR2 (germline): KGHSH, LQKENI. V dropped 6 bases and J dropped 6 bases, with 13 bases sitting between them. The CDR3 reads CASSGTRLDTQYF. The CDR3 DNA sequence: TGTGCCAGCTCGGGGACGAGATTGGATACGCAGTATTTT. Supplemented by reference TRBV18 and TRBJ2-3, the full variable domain reads NAGVMQNPRHLVRRRGQEARLRCSPMKGHSHVYWYRQLPEEGLKFMVYLQKENIIDESGMPKERFSAEFPKEGPSILRIQQVVRGDSAAYFCASSGTRLDTQYFGPGTRLTVL.

This sequence joins TRBV5-1 and TRBJ2-3, with 7 nucleotides matching TRBD2. The length of the CDR3 is 16 residues. The trim removed 4 bases at V and 1 base at J, leaving 9 bases unmatched. CDR1 SGHRS and CDR2 YFSETQ come from the germline V gene. CDR3 loop: CASSTPTSPRTDTQYF. Written as DNA, the CDR3 is TGCGCCAGCAGCACCCCGACTAGCCCTCGCACAGATACGCAGTATTTT.

This clone was counted only a few times. The J gene is TRBJ2-7, the V gene TRBV2; D is unresolved. Deletions cut 2 bases from V and 0 bases from J, with 8 bases between. The CDR3 contains 14 residues. CDR1 and CDR2 (germline): SNHLY, FYNNEI. The CDR3 loop reads CASSEQENSYEQYF. The CDR3, as DNA: TGTGCCAGCAGTGAACAGGAGAACTCCTACGAGCAGTACTTC.

This clone was picked up a small number of times. This chain links TRBV30 with TRBJ1-1, with a weak D call TRBD1 (5 bases). CDR3 length equals 14 residues. The V end was cut by 0 bases, the J end by 1 base, with 9 bases between. Germline lookup yields CDR1 GTSNPN and CDR2 SVGIG (reference sequence). The CDR3 DNA is TGTGCCTGGAGTGTACATGGGGGGAACACTGAAGCTTTCTTT. Translation: CAWSVHGGNTEAFF.

The chain carries TRBV6-5 and TRBJ1-1; D uncertain. CDR1 MNHEY and CDR2 SVGAGI come from the germline V gene. This CDR3 region has 14 residues. The V gene lost 7 bases and the J gene lost 2 bases, with 14 bases spanning the gap. The DNA of the CDR3 is TGTGCCAGCAACGCCGAACATTTCAACACTGAAGCTTTCTTT. Residues: CASNAEHFNTEAFF.

V usage is TRBV19 and J usage is TRBJ1-6, with D uncertain. The germline gives CDR1 LNHDA, CDR2 SQIVND (reference sequence). The ends were cut back, 6 bases at V and 0 bases at J, with 9 bases in the middle. The CDR3 is 15 residues long. The DNA for the CDR3 is TGTGCCAGTAGGCTACTGAGCTCCTATAATTCACCCCTCCACTTT. Encoded protein: CASRLLSSYNSPLHF.

The V and J genes are TRBV10-3 and TRBJ2-3, with D possibly being TRBD1 or TRBD2 (6 bases each). The CDR3 covers 14 residues. Germline V lookup: CDR1 ENHRY, CDR2 SYGVKD. With 3 bases removed from V and 6 bases from J, the gap between germline ends came to 13 bases. CDR3 in amino acids: CAISDPLGGDTQYF. CDR3 in DNA: TGTGCCATCAGTGACCCCCTAGGGGGGGATACGCAGTATTTT.

This sequence joins TRBV27 and TRBJ2-1, with 13 bases aligning to TRBD2. Per germline, CDR1 MNHEY and CDR2 SMNVEV (reference sequence). J gave up 0 bases and V 5 bases, and 4 bases lay outside the gene matches. CDR3 length: 17 residues. This chain's CDR3 is CASSPGLAGASYNEQFF. Written as DNA, the CDR3 is TGTGCCAGCAGTCCCGGACTAGCGGGGGCCTCCTACAATGAGCAGTTCTTC.

This clone was seen a single time. The chain couples TRBV9 to TRBJ2-3; 7 bases align to TRBD2. Per germline, CDR1 SGDLS and CDR2 YYNGEE. This CDR3 spans 15 amino acids. V lost 0 bases, J lost 3 bases, and 4 bases stayed unmatched. CDR3 DNA: TGTGCCAGCAGCGTAGGTCTAGCGGAGACAGATACGCAGTATTTT. It specifies CASSVGLAETDTQYF. Complete variable domain (other parts from reference TRBV9 and TRBJ2-3): DSGVTQTPKHLITATGQRVTLRCSPRSGDLSVYWYQQSLDQGLQFLIQYYNGEERAKGNILERFSAQQFPDLHSELNLSSLELGDSALYFCASSVGLAETDTQYFGPGTRLTVL.

The chain employs TRBV4-1 and TRBJ2-3; D gene uncertain. Trimming shortened V by 1 base and J by 6 bases, and 17 bases separated the two germline ends. In germline, CDR1 is MGHRA, CDR2 YSYEKL. This CDR3 comprises 16 residues. The CDR3 DNA follows: TGCGCCAGCAGCCAAGGAGGTCGGGTGGGGATGGATACGCAGTATTTT. It encodes CASSQGGRVGMDTQYF.

The V call is TRBV5-1, the J call TRBJ2-7, with a tentative D call TRBD2 (6 bases). Germline-derived CDR1 and CDR2 are SGHRS and YFSETQ. CDR3 length: 15 amino acids. V was clipped by 0 bases and J by 2 bases, with 12 bases between them. The CDR3 loop is CASSLGGVNPYEQYF. The CDR3 nucleotides are TGCGCCAGCAGCTTGGGGGGGGTGAACCCCTACGAGCAGTACTTC.

The chain is built from TRBV4-1 and TRBJ2-3, with 14 nucleotides matching TRBD2. CDR1 and CDR2 from the germline V gene are MGHRA and YSYEKL. The length of the CDR3 is 17 residues. V trimming: 1 base; J trimming: 5 bases; junction bases outside the gene matches: 5. DNA for the CDR3: TGCGCCAGCAGCCAAGTGGGACTAGCGGGGGAGAAAGATACGCAGTATTTT. Translated: CASSQVGLAGEKDTQYF.

This chain uses TRBV6-5 with TRBJ2-6; D gene unclear. Trimming removed 6 bases from V and 2 bases from J, with 11 bases in between. This CDR3 contains 15 residues. Germline CDR1 and CDR2: MNHEY and SVGAGI. Here the CDR3 reads CASRSVQAGANVLTF. DNA for the CDR3: TGTGCCAGCAGGAGCGTACAAGCTGGGGCCAACGTCCTGACTTTC.

This sequence joins TRBV6-5 and TRBJ2-7; D possibly corresponds to TRBD1 (5 bases). V lost 7 bases and J lost 2, with 9 bases in between. The CDR3 extends over 12 amino acids. The germline V gene encodes CDR1 MNHEY and CDR2 SVGAGI. The CDR3: CASINRPYEQYF. In DNA, the CDR3 is TGTGCCAGCATCAACAGGCCCTACGAGCAGTACTTC.

V and J are TRBV6-6 and TRBJ2-3; 10 bases align to TRBD1. Trimming at V came to 5 bases and at J to 5 bases, leaving 13 bases not matched to a gene. The CDR3 covers 17 residues. In germline, CDR1 is MNHNY, CDR2 SVGAGI (reference sequence). CDR3 loop: CASSPGTGVGSVDTQYF. The CDR3 bases are TGTGCCAGCAGTCCCGGGACAGGGGTTGGGAGCGTAGATACGCAGTATTTT.

The chain is built from TRBV7-2 and TRBJ2-1, with no clear D. The CDR3 loop spans 13 amino acids. Trimming removed 2 bases from V and 5 bases from J, with 7 bases in between. Looked up from germline, CDR1 is SGHTA and CDR2 is FQGNSA. DNA for the CDR3: TGTGCCAGCAGCTTAACAGTTGACAATGAGCAGTTCTTC. Its protein product is CASSLTVDNEQFF.

The chain combines TRBV18 with TRBJ2-3; no clear D gene. Germline V CDR1 and CDR2: KGHSH, LQKENI. Trimming cost V 4 bases and J 3 bases, with 8 bases left between them. The length of the CDR3 is 13 residues. The CDR3 spells CASSRTETDTQYF. CDR3 bases: TGTGCCAGCTCACGAACGGAGACAGATACGCAGTATTTT.

This sequence joins TRBV13 and TRBJ2-5, with 9 positions matching TRBD1. Trimming at V came to 7 bases and at J to 1 base, leaving 19 bases not matched to a gene. There are 19 residues in the CDR3. The germline V gene encodes CDR1 PRHDT and CDR2 FYEKMQ (reference sequence). CDR3: CASTPGRHRDRAFQETQYF. The CDR3, as DNA: TGTGCCAGCACGCCAGGGAGGCATCGGGACAGGGCTTTCCAAGAGACCCAGTACTTC.

The chain links TRBV11-2 to TRBJ1-3, with 8 bases identical to TRBD1. Germline CDR1 is SGHAT and CDR2 is FQNNGV. Losses at the gene ends were 8 bases for V and 7 bases for J; bases not matched to a gene: 7. The CDR3 totals 13 residues. The CDR3 is CASRRTGKNTIYF. The CDR3 bases are TGTGCCAGCCGGAGGACAGGGAAGAACACCATATATTTT.

This clone was detected a few times. V and J are TRBV3-1 (or the pseudogene TRBV3-2) and TRBJ1-1; D is unresolved. The V and J ends lost 3 bases and 7 bases respectively, with 9 bases between them. The germline CDR1 and CDR2 sequences are LGHDT and YNNKEL (reference sequence). The CDR3 sequence is 12 residues long. This chain's CDR3 is CASSHGSHEAFF. The CDR3 DNA reads as TGTGCCAGCAGCCATGGAAGTCATGAAGCTTTCTTT.

The chain joins TRBV19 to TRBJ1-6; 7 bases are shared with TRBD1. Germline V CDR1 and CDR2: LNHDA, SQIVND (reference sequence). This CDR3 is built from 15 residues. The V gene end was trimmed by 9 bases and the J gene end by 6 bases; junction bases not matched to a gene: 11. The CDR3 here is CASTRQGLLNSPLHF. The DNA for the CDR3 is TGTGCCAGCACGAGACAGGGTCTACTTAATTCACCCCTCCACTTT.